The subject of this entry is one T cell receptor beta chain. Its antigen is undetermined. V was cut by 2 bases and J by 2 bases, with 10 bases left in between. Germline lookup yields CDR1 MNHNS and CDR2 SASEGT. The CDR3 sequence is 15 residues long. This sample is drawn from a study of cytomegalovirus exposure and HLA in healthy donors. Both 60 Vbeta primers and 13 Jbeta primers went into the PCR. TCRdb keeps only in-frame clones here, not all; method: immunoSEQ multiplex PCR. Of approximately 140,000 clones listed, over 70% are singletons. Overall study results and limits: Later analysis placed DRB1 highest and HLA-C lowest in TCR association rates, which differed by HLA locus. The study found most TCR sequences rare, yet found some public TCRs in many donors.

The receptor comes from a man younger than 35 in good health and CMV-seronegative. This chain joins TRBV6-1 and TRBJ1-3, with D possibly being TRBD1 (5 bases). The sequenced sample consisted of PBMCs. CDR3 loop: CASSEFDSTGNTIYF. The CDR3 DNA sequence: TGTGCCAGCAGTGAATTCGACAGCACTGGAAACACCATATATTTT.